This T cell receptor (beta chain) was recovered during a study of shared clonotypes between healthy human individuals. Naive CD8 cells were CD45RO-negative, positively selected for CCR7, excluding terminally differentiated effector memory CD45RA+ cells. Every one of the donors was a Caucasian adult that lived in Nashville, Tennessee. Under the authors' procedure: Junction-only sequences without quality scores were provided by ImmunoSEQ, so filtering was different. The repertoire was sequenced with immunoSEQ multiplex PCR; TCRdb's copy has only in-frame clones and lacks some. The V and J calls and clone size are taken from that table; D and trimming were inferred from the DNA. Of over 2 million clones in the sample, roughly 95% were seen once. Study findings and constraints: The authors sampled blood alone, and tissue repertoires likely differ. The diversity represented, both genetic and in exposure history, was limited by few donors.

As regards this clone: Its matching antigen is unknown.

In germline, CDR1 is SQVTM, CDR2 ANQGSEA. This CDR3 contains 13 residues. V was trimmed by 1 base and J by 3 bases, leaving 10 bases between them. Sequenced material: naive CD8+ T cells sorted from blood. This receptor was identified in a man aged 18 to 30 in good health. The gene calls are TRBV29-1 and TRBJ2-7; D possibly matches TRBD1 or TRBD2 (5 bases each). DNA of the CDR3: TGCAGCGTTGAAGTTGGGACCGACTACGAGCAGTACTTC. This encodes CSVEVGTDYEQYF.